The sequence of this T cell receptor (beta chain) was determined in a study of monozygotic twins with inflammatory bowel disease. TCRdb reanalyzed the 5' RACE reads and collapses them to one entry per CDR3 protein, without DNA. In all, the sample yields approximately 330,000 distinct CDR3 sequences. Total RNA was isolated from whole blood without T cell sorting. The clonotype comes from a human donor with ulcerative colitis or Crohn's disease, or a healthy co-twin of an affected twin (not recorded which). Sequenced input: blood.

CDR3 sequence: CSAEPTSAVHEQYF. The chain links TRBV20-1 to TRBJ2-7; the TRBD2 assignment by TCRdb is unverifiable without DNA. The CDR3 consists of 14 residues. Germline assignment: CDR1 DFQATT and CDR2 SNEGSKA (reference sequence).